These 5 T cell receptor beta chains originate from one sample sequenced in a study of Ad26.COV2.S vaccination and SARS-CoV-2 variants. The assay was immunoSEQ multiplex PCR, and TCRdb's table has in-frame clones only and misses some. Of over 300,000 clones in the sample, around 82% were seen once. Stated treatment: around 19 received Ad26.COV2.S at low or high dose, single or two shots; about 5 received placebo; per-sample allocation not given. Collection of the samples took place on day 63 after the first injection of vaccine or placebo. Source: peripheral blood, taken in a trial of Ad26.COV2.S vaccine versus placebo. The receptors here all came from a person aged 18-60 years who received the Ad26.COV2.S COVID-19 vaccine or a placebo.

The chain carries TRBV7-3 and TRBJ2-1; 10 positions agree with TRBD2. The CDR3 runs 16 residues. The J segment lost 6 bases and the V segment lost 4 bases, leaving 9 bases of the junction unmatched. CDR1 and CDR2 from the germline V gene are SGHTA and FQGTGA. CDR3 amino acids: CASSSYELAGFNEQFF. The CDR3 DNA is TGTGCCAGCAGCTCCTACGAACTAGCGGGGTTCAATGAGCAGTTCTTC.

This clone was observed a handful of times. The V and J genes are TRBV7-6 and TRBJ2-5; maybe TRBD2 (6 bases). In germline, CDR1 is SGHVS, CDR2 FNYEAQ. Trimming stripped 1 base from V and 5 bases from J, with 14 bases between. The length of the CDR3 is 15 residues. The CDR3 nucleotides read TGTGCCAGCAGCTTAGGGACTACCTGGGTGGAGACCCAGTACTTC. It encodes CASSLGTTWVETQYF.

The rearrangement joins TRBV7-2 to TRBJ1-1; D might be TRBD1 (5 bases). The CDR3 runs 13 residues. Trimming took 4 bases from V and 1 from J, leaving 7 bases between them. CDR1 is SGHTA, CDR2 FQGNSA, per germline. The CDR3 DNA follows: TGTGCCAGCAGCTCTGGACAGAACACTGAAGCTTTCTTT. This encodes CASSSGQNTEAFF.

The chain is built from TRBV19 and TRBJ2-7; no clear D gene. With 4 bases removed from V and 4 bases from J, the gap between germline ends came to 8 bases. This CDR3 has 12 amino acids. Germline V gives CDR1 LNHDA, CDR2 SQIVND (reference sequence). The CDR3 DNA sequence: TGTGCCAGTAGTACACAGAGTTACGAGCAGTACTTC. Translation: CASSTQSYEQYF.

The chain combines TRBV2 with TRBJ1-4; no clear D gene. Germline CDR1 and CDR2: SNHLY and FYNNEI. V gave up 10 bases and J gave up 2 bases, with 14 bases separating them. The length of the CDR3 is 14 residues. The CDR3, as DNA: TGTGCCACCCGGTTTCGGACCACTAATGAAAAACTGTTTTTT. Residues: CATRFRTTNEKLFF.